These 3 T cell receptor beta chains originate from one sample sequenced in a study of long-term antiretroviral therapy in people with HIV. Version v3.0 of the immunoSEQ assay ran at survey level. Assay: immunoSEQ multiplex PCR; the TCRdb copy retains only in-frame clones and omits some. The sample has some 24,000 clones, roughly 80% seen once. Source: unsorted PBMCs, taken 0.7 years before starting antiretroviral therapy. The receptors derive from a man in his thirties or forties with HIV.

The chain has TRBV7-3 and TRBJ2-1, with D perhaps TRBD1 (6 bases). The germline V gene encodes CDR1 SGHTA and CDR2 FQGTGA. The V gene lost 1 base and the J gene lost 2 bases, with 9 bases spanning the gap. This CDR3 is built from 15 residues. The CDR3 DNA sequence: TGTGCCAGCAGCTTAAAGGGGGATGCCTACAATGAGCAGTTCTTC. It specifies CASSLKGDAYNEQFF.

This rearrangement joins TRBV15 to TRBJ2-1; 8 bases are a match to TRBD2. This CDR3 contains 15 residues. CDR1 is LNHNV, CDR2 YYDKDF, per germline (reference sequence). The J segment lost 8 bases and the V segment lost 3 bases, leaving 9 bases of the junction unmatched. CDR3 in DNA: TGTGCCACCAGCAGTTCCGGGACTAGTTTGGATGAGCAGTTCTTC. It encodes CATSSSGTSLDEQFF. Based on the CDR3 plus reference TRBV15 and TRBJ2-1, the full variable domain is DAMVIQNPRYQVTQFGKPVTLSCSQTLNHNVMYWYQQKSSQAPKLLFHYYDKDFNNEADTPDNFQSRRPNTSFCFLDIRSPGLGDTAMYLCATSSSGTSLDEQFFGPGTRLTVL.

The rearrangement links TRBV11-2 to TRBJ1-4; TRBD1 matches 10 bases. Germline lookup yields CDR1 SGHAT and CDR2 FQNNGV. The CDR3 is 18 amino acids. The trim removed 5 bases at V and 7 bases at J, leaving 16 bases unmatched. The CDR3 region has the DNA TGTGCCAGCAGCCCCTCTTTGACAGGGGGCAGTTTAGGTGAAAAACTGTTTTTT. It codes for CASSPSLTGGSLGEKLFF.